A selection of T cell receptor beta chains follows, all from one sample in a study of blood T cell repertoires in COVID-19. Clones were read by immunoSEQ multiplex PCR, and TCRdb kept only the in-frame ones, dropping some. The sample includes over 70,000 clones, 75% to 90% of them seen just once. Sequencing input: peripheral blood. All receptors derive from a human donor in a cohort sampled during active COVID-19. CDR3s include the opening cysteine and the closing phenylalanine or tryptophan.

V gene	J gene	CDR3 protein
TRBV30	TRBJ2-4	CAWSDTGSSKNIQYF
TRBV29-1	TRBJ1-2	CSVESDRMFGYTF
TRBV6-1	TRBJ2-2	CASSETGMKVNGELFF
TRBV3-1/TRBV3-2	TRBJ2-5	CASSQDLRRDRGGQETQYF
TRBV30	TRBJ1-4	CAWSERGGKLFF
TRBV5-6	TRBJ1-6	CASSLAPGQGGSYNSPLHF
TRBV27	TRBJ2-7	CASSLSGLAKQYF
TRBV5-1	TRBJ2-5	CASSLAYTGGGQETQYF
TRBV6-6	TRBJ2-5	CASSYSEYQETQYF
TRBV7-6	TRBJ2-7	CASSLDRGLSYEQYF
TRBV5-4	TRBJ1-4	CASSSKSAGQGEKLFF
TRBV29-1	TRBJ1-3	CSVETSGNTIYF
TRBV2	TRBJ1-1	CASSEDRDRSVAFF
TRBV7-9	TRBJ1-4	CASSPDRSREKLFF
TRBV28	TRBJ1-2	CASSRKRGGSYGYTF
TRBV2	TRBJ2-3	CASSEQTDTQYF
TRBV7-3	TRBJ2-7	CASSSPGLAWGGEQYF